The T cell receptor beta chain under discussion was sequenced for a study of T cell changes during pregnancy in multiple sclerosis. Germline V gene sequence: CDR1 LNHDA, CDR2 SQIVND (reference sequence). The CDR3 loop spans 13 amino acids. V was shortened by 0 bases and J by 7 bases, with 9 bases between the two germline ends. Clones were read by immunoSEQ multiplex PCR, and TCRdb kept only the in-frame ones, dropping some. The sample has 84,000 or so clones, over 90% seen once. This clonotype was sampled from a female donor with multiple sclerosis, enrolled in a pregnancy study. The specimen comprised peripheral blood, sampled in the third trimester of pregnancy. V is TRBV19 and J is TRBJ1-1; D is unclear. As DNA, the CDR3 is TGTGCCAGTAGTATAGATCTAGGAGTTGAAGCTTTCTTT. Protein product: CASSIDLGVEAFF.